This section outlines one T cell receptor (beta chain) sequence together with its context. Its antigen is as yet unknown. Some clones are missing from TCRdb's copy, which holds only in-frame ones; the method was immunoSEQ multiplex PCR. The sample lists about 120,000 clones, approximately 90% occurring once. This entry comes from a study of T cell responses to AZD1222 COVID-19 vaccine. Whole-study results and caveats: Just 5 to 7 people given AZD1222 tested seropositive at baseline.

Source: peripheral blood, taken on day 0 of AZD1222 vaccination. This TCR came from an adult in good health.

As DNA, the CDR3 is TGTGCCAGCGACGCGAACACCGGGGAGCTGTTTTTT. Translated: CASDANTGELFF. The chain combines TRBV28 with TRBJ2-2; D ambiguous. V lost 8 bases to trimming and J lost 0 bases, with 4 bases between them. The CDR3 is made up of 12 amino acids. Germline CDR1 and CDR2: MDHEN and SYDVKM.